This entry describes one TCR beta chain. Generated by immunoSEQ multiplex PCR, the TCRdb table keeps only in-frame clones and is missing some. Seen here are approximately 150,000 clones, around nine tenths observed once, and the top ten hold under 9%. These data originate in a study of blood T cell repertoires in COVID-19. Germline V gives CDR1 LNHDA, CDR2 SQIVND (reference sequence). With V trimmed by 3 bases and J by 4 bases, 5 bases remained unmatched. The length of the CDR3 is 16 residues. The TCR comes from a woman aged 45-60 years with active or convalescent COVID-19. Sequenced: peripheral blood. This chain uses TRBV19 with TRBJ2-3, with 12 nucleotides matching TRBD1. The CDR3 sequence is CASSIQGQGASDTQYF. The CDR3 DNA reads TGTGCCAGTAGTATCCAGGGACAGGGGGCGTCAGATACGCAGTATTTT. Complete variable domain (other parts from reference TRBV19 and TRBJ2-3): DGGITQSPKYLFRKEGQNVTLSCEQNLNHDAMYWYRQDPGQGLRLIYYSQIVNDFQKGDIAEGYSVSREKKESFPLTVTSAQKNPTAFYLCASSIQGQGASDTQYFGPGTRLTVL.